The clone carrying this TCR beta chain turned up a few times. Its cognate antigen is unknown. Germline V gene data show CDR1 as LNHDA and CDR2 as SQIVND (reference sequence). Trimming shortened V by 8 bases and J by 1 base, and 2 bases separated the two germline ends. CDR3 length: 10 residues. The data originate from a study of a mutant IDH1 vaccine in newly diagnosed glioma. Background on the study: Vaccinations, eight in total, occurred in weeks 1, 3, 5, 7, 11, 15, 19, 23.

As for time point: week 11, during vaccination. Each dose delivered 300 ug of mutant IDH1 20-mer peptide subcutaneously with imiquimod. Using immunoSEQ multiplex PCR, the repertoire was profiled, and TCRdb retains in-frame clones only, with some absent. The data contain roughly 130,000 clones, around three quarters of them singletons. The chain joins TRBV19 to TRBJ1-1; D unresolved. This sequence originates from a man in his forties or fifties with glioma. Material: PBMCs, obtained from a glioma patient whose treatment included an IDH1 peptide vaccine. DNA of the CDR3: TGTGCCAGTGGGAACACTGAAGCTTTCTTT. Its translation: CASGNTEAFF.